These T cell receptor beta chains were read from a single sample in a study of TIL therapy for anti-PD-1-resistant metastatic lung cancer. Profiling relied on immunoSEQ multiplex PCR, and the TCRdb table lists in-frame clones only, not all of them. The sample shows under 70,000 clones, roughly 84% of them seen only once. Material: blood, obtained at baseline. These receptors all stem from a person between 25 and 79 years old with non-small cell lung cancer. The CDR3 runs from the conserved cysteine through the conserved F or W. Each record gives: J gene, D gene, clone size, V gene, CDR3 length, CDR3 DNA, CDR3 protein. A D gene is named only where the DNA matches it firmly. The listing skips clone size in some rows; elsewhere it reads once, few, many or a size class.

J gene: TRBJ1-2; D gene: -; clone size: few; V gene: TRBV6-5; CDR3 length: 13; CDR3 DNA: TGTGCCAGCAGCCGTGGACAAATCTATGGCTACACCTTC; CDR3 protein: CASSRGQIYGYTF
J gene: TRBJ1-1; D gene: -; clone size: -; V gene: TRBV10-3; CDR3 length: 14; CDR3 DNA: TGTGCCATCAGTGAGTCGAAGGGGCGCACTGAAGCTTTCTTT; CDR3 protein: CAISESKGRTEAFF
J gene: TRBJ2-3; D gene: TRBD2; clone size: -; V gene: TRBV4-1; CDR3 length: 17; CDR3 DNA: TGCGCCAGCAGCCAAGATCGGGGACTATCGAGCACAGATACGCAGTATTTT; CDR3 protein: CASSQDRGLSSTDTQYF
J gene: TRBJ2-7; D gene: TRBD2; clone size: -; V gene: TRBV7-9; CDR3 length: 15; CDR3 DNA: TGTGCCAGCAGCCGCGGGGGGGCGTTTGACTACGAGCAGTACTTC; CDR3 protein: CASSRGGAFDYEQYF
J gene: TRBJ2-7; D gene: -; clone size: -; V gene: TRBV7-9; CDR3 length: 12; CDR3 DNA: TGTGCCAGCAGCTTATCCTCCTACGAGCAGTACTTC; CDR3 protein: CASSLSSYEQYF
J gene: TRBJ1-1; D gene: -; clone size: -; V gene: TRBV30; CDR3 length: 16; CDR3 DNA: TGTGCCTGGGCTCCCTGGCTAGTAGACCGTGGCACTGAAGCTTTCTTT; CDR3 protein: CAWAPWLVDRGTEAFF
J gene: TRBJ2-2; D gene: -; clone size: -; V gene: TRBV7-3; CDR3 length: 14; CDR3 DNA: TGTGCCAGCAGCTTCAGCTACGGGACCGGGGAGCTGTTTTTT; CDR3 protein: CASSFSYGTGELFF
J gene: TRBJ2-3; D gene: -; clone size: -; V gene: TRBV5-1; CDR3 length: 15; CDR3 DNA: TGCGCCAGCAGCCCGATGGGGGGGCCCGAGGATACGCAGTATTTT; CDR3 protein: CASSPMGGPEDTQYF
J gene: TRBJ2-7; D gene: -; clone size: -; V gene: TRBV2; CDR3 length: 13; CDR3 DNA: TGTGCCAGCAGTGAAGACCACGCTATAGAGCAGTACTTC; CDR3 protein: CASSEDHAIEQYF
J gene: TRBJ2-5; D gene: TRBD2; clone size: once; V gene: TRBV27; CDR3 length: 19; CDR3 DNA: TGTGCCAGCAGAACCCGCGGGACTAGCGGGAGAGGTGGAGGGGAGACCCAGTACTTC; CDR3 protein: CASRTRGTSGRGGGETQYF
J gene: TRBJ2-3; D gene: TRBD2; clone size: -; V gene: TRBV6-5; CDR3 length: 16; CDR3 DNA: TGTGCCAGCAGTTCGGGACTAGCGGGGGAAGCAGATACGCAGTATTTT; CDR3 protein: CASSSGLAGEADTQYF
J gene: TRBJ1-4; D gene: -; clone size: -; V gene: TRBV7-2; CDR3 length: 15; CDR3 DNA: TGTGCCAGCAGCCTCTGGACCGTGTGGTCTGAAAAACTGTTTTTT; CDR3 protein: CASSLWTVWSEKLFF
J gene: TRBJ1-5; D gene: -; clone size: -; V gene: TRBV27; CDR3 length: 16; CDR3 DNA: TGTGCCAGCAGTTTAATGTTAGGGGGTGGCAATCAGCCCCAGCATTTT; CDR3 protein: CASSLMLGGGNQPQHF
J gene: TRBJ2-7; D gene: -; clone size: -; V gene: TRBV11-3; CDR3 length: 17; CDR3 DNA: TGTGCCAGCAGCTTCCCTTCCATGACAGAGAGCTCCTACGAGCAGTACTTC; CDR3 protein: CASSFPSMTESSYEQYF
J gene: TRBJ2-7; D gene: -; clone size: -; V gene: TRBV7-6; CDR3 length: 15; CDR3 DNA: TGTGCCAGCAGCTCCGGCGACCTAGGTTCTTACGAGCAGTACTTC; CDR3 protein: CASSSGDLGSYEQYF
J gene: TRBJ2-4; D gene: -; clone size: -; V gene: TRBV5-5; CDR3 length: 15; CDR3 DNA: TGTGCCAGCAGCTTGGAATGGGCCGGGTTTCACATTCAGTACTTC; CDR3 protein: CASSLEWAGFHIQYF
J gene: TRBJ2-7; D gene: -; clone size: -; V gene: TRBV6-6; CDR3 length: 14; CDR3 DNA: TGTGCCAGCAGACTTGACCCGAGGCTCCACGAGCAGTACTTC; CDR3 protein: CASRLDPRLHEQYF
J gene: TRBJ2-7; D gene: -; clone size: -; V gene: TRBV5-1; CDR3 length: 14; CDR3 DNA: TGCGCCAGCAGCTTGGGCGGGTTGTTTGACGAGCAGTACTTC; CDR3 protein: CASSLGGLFDEQYF
J gene: TRBJ2-7; D gene: TRBD2; clone size: -; V gene: TRBV5-1; CDR3 length: 12; CDR3 DNA: TGCGCCAGCAGCCCGGCGGGAGGTTCGCAGTACTTC; CDR3 protein: CASSPAGGSQYF
J gene: TRBJ1-2; D gene: -; clone size: -; V gene: TRBV7-9; CDR3 length: 13; CDR3 DNA: TGTGCCAGCACCACAATCGGCAGCTATGGCTACACCTTC; CDR3 protein: CASTTIGSYGYTF
J gene: TRBJ1-6; D gene: -; clone size: -; V gene: TRBV4-1; CDR3 length: 14; CDR3 DNA: TGCGCCAGCAGCCAAGGCTTTGGGAATTCACCCCTCCACTTT; CDR3 protein: CASSQGFGNSPLHF
J gene: TRBJ2-1; D gene: TRBD2; clone size: -; V gene: TRBV2; CDR3 length: 19; CDR3 DNA: TGTGCCAGCAACCCCTCGGGACTAGCGGACACTTATTCCTACAATGAGCAGTTCTTC; CDR3 protein: CASNPSGLADTYSYNEQFF
J gene: TRBJ2-3; D gene: TRBD1; clone size: few; V gene: TRBV4-1; CDR3 length: 16; CDR3 DNA: TGCGCCAGCAGCCCGAAGGCAGGGGGAGTCACAGATACGCAGTATTTT; CDR3 protein: CASSPKAGGVTDTQYF
J gene: TRBJ1-2; D gene: -; clone size: -; V gene: TRBV6-5; CDR3 length: 15; CDR3 DNA: TGTGCCAGCAGTCGCGGGGGGTTAGCTAACTATGGCTACACCTTC; CDR3 protein: CASSRGGLANYGYTF
J gene: TRBJ2-3; D gene: -; clone size: -; V gene: TRBV6-5; CDR3 length: 15; CDR3 DNA: TGTGCCAGCACCCCCGGGAAATCGCCAACAGATACGCAGTATTTT; CDR3 protein: CASTPGKSPTDTQYF
J gene: TRBJ2-1; D gene: TRBD2; clone size: -; V gene: TRBV2; CDR3 length: 15; CDR3 DNA: TGTGCCAGCACTGATAGCGGGGGGGCCTACAATGAGCAGTTCTTC; CDR3 protein: CASTDSGGAYNEQFF
J gene: TRBJ2-1; D gene: TRBD2; clone size: -; V gene: TRBV5-4; CDR3 length: 15; CDR3 DNA: TGTGCCAGCAGCTTGGGGACTAGCGGGGACAATGAGCAGTTCTTC; CDR3 protein: CASSLGTSGDNEQFF
J gene: TRBJ2-1; D gene: TRBD2; clone size: -; V gene: TRBV4-1; CDR3 length: 18; CDR3 DNA: TGCGCCAGCAGCCAAGAAGGATTGGCGGGAGGTACCTACAATGAGCAGTTCTTC; CDR3 protein: CASSQEGLAGGTYNEQFF
J gene: TRBJ1-5; D gene: TRBD1; clone size: -; V gene: TRBV19; CDR3 length: 18; CDR3 DNA: TGTGCCAGTATGGCGGACCAGGGGGGGAGAAATAGCAATCAGCCCCAGCATTTT; CDR3 protein: CASMADQGGRNSNQPQHF
J gene: TRBJ2-7; D gene: TRBD1; clone size: -; V gene: TRBV3-1/TRBV3-2; CDR3 length: 16; CDR3 DNA: TGTGCCAGCAGCCAAAAGCTCGACAGGGGGGCCTACGAGCAGTACTTC; CDR3 protein: CASSQKLDRGAYEQYF
J gene: TRBJ1-4; D gene: -; clone size: -; V gene: TRBV27; CDR3 length: 14; CDR3 DNA: TGTGCCAGCAGTTTGTTTGGGCGAAGTGAAAAACTGTTTTTT; CDR3 protein: CASSLFGRSEKLFF
J gene: TRBJ2-1; D gene: -; clone size: -; V gene: TRBV19; CDR3 length: 13; CDR3 DNA: TGTGCCAGTACAATGCAAAGTGGGAGTGAGCAGTTCTTC; CDR3 protein: CASTMQSGSEQFF
J gene: TRBJ1-5; D gene: -; clone size: -; V gene: TRBV28; CDR3 length: 13; CDR3 DNA: TGTGCCAGCAAGGGACTTCTAAATCAGCCCCAGCATTTT; CDR3 protein: CASKGLLNQPQHF
J gene: TRBJ1-4; D gene: -; clone size: -; V gene: TRBV4-1; CDR3 length: 15; CDR3 DNA: TGCGCCAGCAGCCCCCCGGCGACCCCGAATGAAAAACTGTTTTTT; CDR3 protein: CASSPPATPNEKLFF
J gene: TRBJ2-7; D gene: -; clone size: once; V gene: TRBV7-8; CDR3 length: 13; CDR3 DNA: TGTGCCAGCAGCCGACGACAGTCCTACGAGCAGTACTTC; CDR3 protein: CASSRRQSYEQYF
J gene: TRBJ2-3; D gene: -; clone size: -; V gene: TRBV24-1; CDR3 length: 15; CDR3 DNA: TGTGCCACCAGTGATGAGGGCCGTTTCACAGATACGCAGTATTTT; CDR3 protein: CATSDEGRFTDTQYF
J gene: TRBJ2-1; D gene: -; clone size: -; V gene: TRBV19; CDR3 length: 13; CDR3 DNA: TGTGCCAGTAGTATAGAAGGCATCAATGAGCAGTTCTTC; CDR3 protein: CASSIEGINEQFF
J gene: TRBJ2-5; D gene: -; clone size: -; V gene: TRBV7-9; CDR3 length: 14; CDR3 DNA: TGTGCCAGCAGCTTAGGGATAGTCCAAGAGACCCAGTACTTC; CDR3 protein: CASSLGIVQETQYF
J gene: TRBJ1-1; D gene: -; clone size: -; V gene: TRBV5-6; CDR3 length: 11; CDR3 DNA: TGTGCCAGCAGCTTGTTAACCAAAGCTTTCTTT; CDR3 protein: CASSLLTKAFF
J gene: TRBJ2-3; D gene: -; clone size: -; V gene: TRBV15; CDR3 length: 13; CDR3 DNA: TGTGCCACCAGCAGCCCCACCCGGGATACGCAGTATTTT; CDR3 protein: CATSSPTRDTQYF
J gene: TRBJ1-6; D gene: -; clone size: -; V gene: TRBV2; CDR3 length: 18; CDR3 DNA: TGTGCCAGCAGTGAGTGGAGGACACCAAGCTCCTATAATTCACCCCTCCACTTT; CDR3 protein: CASSEWRTPSSYNSPLHF
J gene: TRBJ2-3; D gene: TRBD2; clone size: -; V gene: TRBV6-5; CDR3 length: 14; CDR3 DNA: TGTGCCAGCAGACTAGCGGGGAGCACAGATACGCAGTATTTT; CDR3 protein: CASRLAGSTDTQYF
J gene: TRBJ1-1; D gene: -; clone size: -; V gene: TRBV20-1; CDR3 length: 10; CDR3 DNA: TGCAGTGCCGATCAGGGAGAAGCTTTCTTT; CDR3 protein: CSADQGEAFF
J gene: TRBJ2-7; D gene: TRBD2; clone size: -; V gene: TRBV6-1; CDR3 length: 14; CDR3 DNA: TGTGCCAGCAGTGTAGCGGGGAGCTCCTACGAGCAGTACTTC; CDR3 protein: CASSVAGSSYEQYF
J gene: TRBJ2-1; D gene: TRBD2; clone size: -; V gene: TRBV19; CDR3 length: 15; CDR3 DNA: TGTGCCAGTAGCGGGAGGGGGACCTGGGGGAATGAGCAGTTCTTC; CDR3 protein: CASSGRGTWGNEQFF
J gene: TRBJ2-6; D gene: -; clone size: -; V gene: TRBV19; CDR3 length: 16; CDR3 DNA: TGTGCCAGTAGTACTCTCGGACCATCTGGGGCCAACGTCCTGACTTTC; CDR3 protein: CASSTLGPSGANVLTF
J gene: TRBJ1-2; D gene: -; clone size: once; V gene: TRBV15; CDR3 length: 14; CDR3 DNA: TGTGCCACCAGCAGAGTCGGGACTAACTATGGCTACACCTTC; CDR3 protein: CATSRVGTNYGYTF
J gene: TRBJ1-1; D gene: -; clone size: -; V gene: TRBV3-1/TRBV3-2; CDR3 length: 13; CDR3 DNA: TGTGCCAGCAGCCAGGGGGCGTACACTGAAGCTTTCTTT; CDR3 protein: CASSQGAYTEAFF
J gene: TRBJ2-3; D gene: -; clone size: -; V gene: TRBV14; CDR3 length: 12; CDR3 DNA: TGTGCCAGCAGCCGATTGGTAGATACGCAGTATTTT; CDR3 protein: CASSRLVDTQYF
J gene: TRBJ2-7; D gene: -; clone size: once; V gene: TRBV5-1; CDR3 length: 14; CDR3 DNA: TGCGCCAGCAGCTTGGCGGGACCTCCCTACGAGCAGTACTTC; CDR3 protein: CASSLAGPPYEQYF
J gene: TRBJ1-1; D gene: -; clone size: few; V gene: TRBV7-9; CDR3 length: 15; CDR3 DNA: TGTGCCAGCAGCTTAGGGCAGGGTATTGACACTGAAGCTTTCTTT; CDR3 protein: CASSLGQGIDTEAFF
J gene: TRBJ2-7; D gene: -; clone size: -; V gene: TRBV6-5; CDR3 length: 14; CDR3 DNA: TGTGCCAGCAGTTACTCGAGTGGGGGCTACGAGCAGTACTTC; CDR3 protein: CASSYSSGGYEQYF